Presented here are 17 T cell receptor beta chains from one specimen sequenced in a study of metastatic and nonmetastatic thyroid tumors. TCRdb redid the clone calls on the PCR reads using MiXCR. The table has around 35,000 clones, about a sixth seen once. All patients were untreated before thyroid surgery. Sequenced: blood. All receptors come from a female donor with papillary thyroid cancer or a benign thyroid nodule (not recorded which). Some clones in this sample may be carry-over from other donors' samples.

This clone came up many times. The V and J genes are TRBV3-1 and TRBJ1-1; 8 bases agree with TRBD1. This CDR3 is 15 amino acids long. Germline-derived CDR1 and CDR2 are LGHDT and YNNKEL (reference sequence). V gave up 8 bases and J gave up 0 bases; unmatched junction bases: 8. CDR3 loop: CASAYGTGLNTEAFF. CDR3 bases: TGTGCCAGCGCCTACGGGACAGGCCTGAACACTGAAGCTTTCTTT.

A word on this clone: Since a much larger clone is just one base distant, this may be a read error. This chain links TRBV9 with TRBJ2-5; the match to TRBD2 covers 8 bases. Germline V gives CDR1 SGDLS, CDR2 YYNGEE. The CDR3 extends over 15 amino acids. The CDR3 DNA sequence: TGTGCCAGCAGCGTTTCGAGCGGGGGTCGAGAGACCAAGTACTTC. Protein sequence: CASSVSSGGRETKYF. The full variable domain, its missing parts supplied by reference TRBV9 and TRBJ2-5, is DSGVTQTPKHLITATGQRVTLRCSPRSGDLSVYWYQQSLDQGLQFLIQYYNGEERAKGNILERFSAQQFPDLHSELNLSSLELGDSALYFCASSVSSGGRETKYFGPGTRLLVL.

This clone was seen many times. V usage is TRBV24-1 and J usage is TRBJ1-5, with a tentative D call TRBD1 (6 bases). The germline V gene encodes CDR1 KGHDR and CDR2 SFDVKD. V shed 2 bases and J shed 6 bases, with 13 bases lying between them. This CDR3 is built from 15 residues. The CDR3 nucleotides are TGTGCCACCAGTGATTCAGAGGGGGGATCTCAGCCCCAGCATTTT. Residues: CATSDSEGGSQPQHF.

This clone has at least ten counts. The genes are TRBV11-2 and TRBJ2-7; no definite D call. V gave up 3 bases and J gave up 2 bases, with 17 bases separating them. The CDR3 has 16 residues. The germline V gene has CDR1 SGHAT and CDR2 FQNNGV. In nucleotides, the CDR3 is TGTGCCAGCAGCTTCGACCTTGGTAACAGACCCTACGAGCAGTACTTC. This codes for CASSFDLGNRPYEQYF.

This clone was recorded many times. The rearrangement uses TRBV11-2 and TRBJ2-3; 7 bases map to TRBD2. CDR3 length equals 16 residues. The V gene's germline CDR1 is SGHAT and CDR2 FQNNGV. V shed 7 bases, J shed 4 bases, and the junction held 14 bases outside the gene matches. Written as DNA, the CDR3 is TGTGCCAGCAATCTCCTTGGCGGGAGCCCCCCAGATACGCAGTATTTT. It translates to CASNLLGGSPPDTQYF.

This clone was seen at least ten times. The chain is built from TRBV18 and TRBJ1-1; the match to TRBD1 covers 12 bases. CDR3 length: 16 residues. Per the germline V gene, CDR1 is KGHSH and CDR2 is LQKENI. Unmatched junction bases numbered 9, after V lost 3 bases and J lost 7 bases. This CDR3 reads CASSPSGTGGAGEAFF. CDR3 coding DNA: TGTGCCAGCTCACCTTCCGGGACAGGGGGCGCGGGTGAAGCTTTCTTT.

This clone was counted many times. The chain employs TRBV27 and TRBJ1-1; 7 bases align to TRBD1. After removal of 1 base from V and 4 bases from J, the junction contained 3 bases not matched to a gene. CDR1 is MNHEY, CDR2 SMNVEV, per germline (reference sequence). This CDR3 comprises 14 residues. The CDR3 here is CASSLLRGLTEAFF. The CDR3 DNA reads TGTGCCAGCAGTTTATTGAGGGGGCTCACTGAAGCTTTCTTT.

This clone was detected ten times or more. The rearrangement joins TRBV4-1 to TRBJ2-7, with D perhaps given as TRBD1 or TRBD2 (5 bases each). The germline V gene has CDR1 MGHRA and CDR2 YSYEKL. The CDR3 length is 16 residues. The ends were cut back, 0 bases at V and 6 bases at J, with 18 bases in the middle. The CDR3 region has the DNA TGCGCCAGCAGCCAAGATGACGCGACAGCGGCTCGCGAGCAGTACTTC. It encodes CASSQDDATAAREQYF.

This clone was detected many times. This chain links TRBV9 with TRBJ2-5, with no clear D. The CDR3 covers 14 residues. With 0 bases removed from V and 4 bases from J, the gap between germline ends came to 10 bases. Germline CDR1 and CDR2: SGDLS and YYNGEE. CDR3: CASSVEWERETQYF. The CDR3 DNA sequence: TGTGCCAGCAGCGTAGAATGGGAACGAGAGACCCAGTACTTC.

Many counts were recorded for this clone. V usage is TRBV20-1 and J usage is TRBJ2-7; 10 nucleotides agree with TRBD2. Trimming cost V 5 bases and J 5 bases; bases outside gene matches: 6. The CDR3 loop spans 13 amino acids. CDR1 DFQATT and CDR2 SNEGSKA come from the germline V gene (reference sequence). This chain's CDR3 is CSAQGTSEDEQYF. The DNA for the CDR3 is TGCAGTGCTCAAGGGACTAGCGAGGACGAGCAGTACTTC.

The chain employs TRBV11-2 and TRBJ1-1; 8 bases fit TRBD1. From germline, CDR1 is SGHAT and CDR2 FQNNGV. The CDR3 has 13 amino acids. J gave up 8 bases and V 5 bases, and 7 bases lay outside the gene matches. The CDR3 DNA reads TGTGCCAGCAGCCGGGACAGGTCCGTAGAAGCTTTCTTT. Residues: CASSRDRSVEAFF.

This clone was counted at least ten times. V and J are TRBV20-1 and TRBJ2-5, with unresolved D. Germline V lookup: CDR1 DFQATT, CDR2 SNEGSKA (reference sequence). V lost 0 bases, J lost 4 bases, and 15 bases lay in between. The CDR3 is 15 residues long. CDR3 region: CSARDLLAGVETQYF. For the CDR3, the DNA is TGCAGTGCTAGAGATCTCTTGGCTGGTGTAGAGACCCAGTACTTC.

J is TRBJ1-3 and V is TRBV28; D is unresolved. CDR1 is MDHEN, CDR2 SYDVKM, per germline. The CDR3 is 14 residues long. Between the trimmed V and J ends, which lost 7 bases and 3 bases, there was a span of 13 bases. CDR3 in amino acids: CASIGPGGGNTIYF. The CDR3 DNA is TGTGCCAGCATCGGGCCGGGAGGTGGAAACACCATATATTTT.

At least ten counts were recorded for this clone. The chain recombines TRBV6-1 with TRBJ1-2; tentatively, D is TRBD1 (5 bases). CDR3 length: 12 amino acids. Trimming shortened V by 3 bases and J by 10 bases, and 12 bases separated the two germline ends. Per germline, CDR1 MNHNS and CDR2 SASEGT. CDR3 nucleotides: TGTGCCAGCAGTGACTTTCGAGGGGCCTACACCTTC. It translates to CASSDFRGAYTF.

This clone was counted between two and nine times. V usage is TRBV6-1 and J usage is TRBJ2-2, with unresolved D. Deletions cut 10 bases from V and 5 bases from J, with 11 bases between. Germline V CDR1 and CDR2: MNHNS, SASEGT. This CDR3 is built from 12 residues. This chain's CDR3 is CAIAMRTGELFF. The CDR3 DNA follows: TGTGCCATCGCAATGAGGACCGGGGAGCTGTTTTTT.

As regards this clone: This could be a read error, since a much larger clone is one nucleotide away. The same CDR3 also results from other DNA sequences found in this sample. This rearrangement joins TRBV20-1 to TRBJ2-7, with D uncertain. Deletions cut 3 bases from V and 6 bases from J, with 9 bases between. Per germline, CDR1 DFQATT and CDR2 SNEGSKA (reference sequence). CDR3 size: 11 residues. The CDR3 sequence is CSASGPLEQYF. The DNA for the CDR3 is TGCAGTGCTAGTGGTCCTCTCGAGCAGTACTTC.

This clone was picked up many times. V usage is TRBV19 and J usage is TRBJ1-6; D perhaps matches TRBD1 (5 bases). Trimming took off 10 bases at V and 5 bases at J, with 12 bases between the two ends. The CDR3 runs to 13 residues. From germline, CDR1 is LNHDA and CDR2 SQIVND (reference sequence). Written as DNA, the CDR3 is TGTGCCACCCGGGGGGAGGATAATTCACCCCTCCACTTT. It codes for CATRGEDNSPLHF.